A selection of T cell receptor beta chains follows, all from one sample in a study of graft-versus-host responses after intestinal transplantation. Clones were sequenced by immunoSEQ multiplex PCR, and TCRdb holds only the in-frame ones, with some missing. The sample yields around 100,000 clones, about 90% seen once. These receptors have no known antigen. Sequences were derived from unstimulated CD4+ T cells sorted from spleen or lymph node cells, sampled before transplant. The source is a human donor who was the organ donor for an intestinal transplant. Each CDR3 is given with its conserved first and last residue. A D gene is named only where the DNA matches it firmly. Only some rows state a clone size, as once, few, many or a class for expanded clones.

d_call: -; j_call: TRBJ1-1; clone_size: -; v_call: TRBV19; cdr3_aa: CASSIEISDTEAFF; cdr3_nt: TGTGCCAGTAGTATCGAGATATCCGACACTGAAGCTTTCTTT
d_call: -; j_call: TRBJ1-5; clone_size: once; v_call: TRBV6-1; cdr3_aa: CASRDRGGSNQPQHF; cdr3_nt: TGTGCCAGCAGGGACAGAGGTGGAAGCAATCAGCCCCAGCATTTT
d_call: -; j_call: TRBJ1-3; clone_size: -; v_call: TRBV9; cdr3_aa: CASSPQGSGNTIYF; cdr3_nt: TGTGCCAGCAGCCCGCAGGGCTCTGGAAACACCATATATTTT
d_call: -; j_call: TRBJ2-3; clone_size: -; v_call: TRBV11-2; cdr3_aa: CASSSLRGGEDTQYF; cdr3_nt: TGTGCCAGCAGCTCCTTAAGAGGGGGGGAAGATACGCAGTATTTT
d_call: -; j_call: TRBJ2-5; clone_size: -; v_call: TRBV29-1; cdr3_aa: CSVEKTVKETQYF; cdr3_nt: TGCAGCGTTGAAAAGACAGTTAAAGAGACCCAGTACTTC
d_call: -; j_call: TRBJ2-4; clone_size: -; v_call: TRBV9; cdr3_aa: CASSVDPSGGKNIQYF; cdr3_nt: TGTGCCAGCAGCGTAGACCCCTCGGGTGGCAAAAACATTCAGTACTTC
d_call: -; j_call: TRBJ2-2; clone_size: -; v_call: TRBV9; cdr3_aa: CASSVAMVYTGELFF; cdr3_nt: TGTGCCAGCAGCGTGGCAATGGTCTACACCGGGGAGCTGTTTTTT
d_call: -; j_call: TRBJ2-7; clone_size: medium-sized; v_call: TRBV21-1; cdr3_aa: CASRGQGDYEQYF; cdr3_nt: TGTGCCAGCCGGGGACAGGGGGACTACGAGCAGTACTTC
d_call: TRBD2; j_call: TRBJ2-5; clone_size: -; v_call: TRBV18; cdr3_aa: CASSPPGLAQETQYF; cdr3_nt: TGTGCCAGCTCACCACCGGGACTAGCGCAGGAGACCCAGTACTTC
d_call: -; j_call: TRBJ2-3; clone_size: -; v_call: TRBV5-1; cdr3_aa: CASSFLSSTDTQYF; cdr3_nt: TGCGCCAGCAGCTTTCTCTCTAGCACAGATACGCAGTATTTT
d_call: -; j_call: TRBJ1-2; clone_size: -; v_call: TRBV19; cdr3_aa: CASSKTGYGYTF; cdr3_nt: TGTGCCAGTAGTAAAACAGGGTATGGCTACACCTTC
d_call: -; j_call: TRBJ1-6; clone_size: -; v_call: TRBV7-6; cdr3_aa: CASSLGRDSPLHF; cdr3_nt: TGTGCCAGCAGCTTAGGTCGGGATTCACCCCTCCACTTT
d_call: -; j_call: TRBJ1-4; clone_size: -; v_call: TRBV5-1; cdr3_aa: CASSLASGRGREKLFF; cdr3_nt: TGCGCCAGCAGCTTGGCCTCCGGCAGGGGTAGAGAAAAACTGTTTTTT
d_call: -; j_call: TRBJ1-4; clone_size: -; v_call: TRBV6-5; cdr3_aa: CASRGESEKLFF; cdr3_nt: TGTGCCAGTCGGGGGGAAAGTGAAAAACTGTTTTTT
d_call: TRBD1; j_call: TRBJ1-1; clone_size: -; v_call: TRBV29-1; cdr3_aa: CSVYQGAGTEAFF; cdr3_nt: TGCAGCGTCTACCAGGGGGCCGGCACTGAAGCTTTCTTT
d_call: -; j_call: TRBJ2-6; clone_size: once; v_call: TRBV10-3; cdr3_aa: CATCQGPSSGANVLTF; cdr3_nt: TGTGCCACCTGCCAGGGGCCCAGCTCTGGGGCCAACGTCCTGACTTTC
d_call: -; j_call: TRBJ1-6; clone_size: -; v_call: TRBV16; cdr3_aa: CASSSLMGPSPLHF; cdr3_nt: TGTGCCAGCAGCTCCCTCATGGGGCCCTCACCCCTCCACTTT
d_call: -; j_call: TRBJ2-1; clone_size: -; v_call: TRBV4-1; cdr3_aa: CASGRRQQFF; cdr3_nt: TGCGCCAGCGGCCGGAGGCAGCAGTTCTTC
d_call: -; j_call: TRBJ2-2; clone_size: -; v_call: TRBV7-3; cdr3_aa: CASSYGGNTGELFF; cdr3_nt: TGTGCCAGCAGCTACGGGGGAAACACCGGGGAGCTGTTTTTT
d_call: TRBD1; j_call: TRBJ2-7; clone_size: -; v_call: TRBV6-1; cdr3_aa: CASSALPGQRIYEQYF; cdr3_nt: TGTGCCAGCAGTGCTCTACCGGGACAGAGAATTTACGAGCAGTACTTC
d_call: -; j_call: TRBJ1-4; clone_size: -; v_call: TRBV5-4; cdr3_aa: CASSLRGAGEKLFF; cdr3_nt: TGTGCCAGCAGCTTACGGGGGGCTGGGGAAAAACTGTTTTTT
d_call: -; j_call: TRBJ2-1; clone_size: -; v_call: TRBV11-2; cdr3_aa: CASSFFWGRKGNEQFF; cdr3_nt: TGTGCCAGCAGCTTTTTCTGGGGGCGGAAGGGCAATGAGCAGTTCTTC
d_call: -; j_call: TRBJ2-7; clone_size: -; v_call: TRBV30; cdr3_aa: CAWSVGQEWGENEQYF; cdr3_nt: TGTGCCTGGAGTGTAGGTCAGGAGTGGGGGGAGAACGAGCAGTACTTC
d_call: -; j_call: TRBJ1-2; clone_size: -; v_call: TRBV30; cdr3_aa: CAWSGGRSYGYTF; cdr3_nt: TGTGCCTGGAGTGGGGGTAGGAGCTATGGCTACACCTTC
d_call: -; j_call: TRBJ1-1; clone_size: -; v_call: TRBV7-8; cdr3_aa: CASSTQGGVNTEAFF; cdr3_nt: TGTGCCAGCAGCACCCAAGGGGGGGTGAACACTGAAGCTTTCTTT
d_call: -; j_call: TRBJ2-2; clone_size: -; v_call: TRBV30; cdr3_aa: CAWRRRGGQGSTGELFF; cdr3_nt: TGTGCCTGGAGGCGGCGGGGGGGACAGGGGTCAACCGGGGAGCTGTTTTTT
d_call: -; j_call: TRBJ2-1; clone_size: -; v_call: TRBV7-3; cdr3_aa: CASSSNRVNSYNEQFF; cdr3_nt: TGTGCCAGCAGCTCAAACAGGGTAAACTCCTACAATGAGCAGTTCTTC
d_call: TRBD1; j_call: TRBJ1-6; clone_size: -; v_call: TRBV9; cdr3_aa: CASRGQNNSPLHF; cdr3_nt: TGTGCCAGCAGGGGACAGAATAATTCACCCCTCCACTTT